This T cell receptor beta chain comes out of a study of blood T cells in healthy people across ages. Study-wide points: Researchers report that TCR beta diversity correlated strongly with naive T cell percentage. When set beside aged donors, long-lived donors presented more naive CD4+ cells and higher diversity.

The study recruited healthy Caucasian donors from Russia who were aged about 6 to 90. Concerning this clonotype: Its antigen remains unidentified.

Using a J-beta primer mix together with a sample-barcoded 5' primer, a second PCR was run for about 6 to 12 cycles. TCRdb reprocessed the 5' RACE reads via MiXCR and lists one record per CDR3 protein. The sample holds around 1,500,000 distinct CDR3 sequences; about 43% are singletons and the top ten take under 8%. The V and J ends lost 8 bases and 8 bases respectively, with 19 bases between them. This CDR3 comprises 14 residues. Germline assignment: CDR1 MDHEN and CDR2 SYDVKM. The sequenced sample consisted of blood. The receptor was isolated from a woman under 30 in good health. This chain uses TRBV28 with TRBJ2-1, with unresolved D. CDR3 region: CASGPFKDVDEQFF. The CDR3 coding sequence is TGTGCCAGCGGCCCATTTAAAGACGTCGATGAGCAGTTCTTC.